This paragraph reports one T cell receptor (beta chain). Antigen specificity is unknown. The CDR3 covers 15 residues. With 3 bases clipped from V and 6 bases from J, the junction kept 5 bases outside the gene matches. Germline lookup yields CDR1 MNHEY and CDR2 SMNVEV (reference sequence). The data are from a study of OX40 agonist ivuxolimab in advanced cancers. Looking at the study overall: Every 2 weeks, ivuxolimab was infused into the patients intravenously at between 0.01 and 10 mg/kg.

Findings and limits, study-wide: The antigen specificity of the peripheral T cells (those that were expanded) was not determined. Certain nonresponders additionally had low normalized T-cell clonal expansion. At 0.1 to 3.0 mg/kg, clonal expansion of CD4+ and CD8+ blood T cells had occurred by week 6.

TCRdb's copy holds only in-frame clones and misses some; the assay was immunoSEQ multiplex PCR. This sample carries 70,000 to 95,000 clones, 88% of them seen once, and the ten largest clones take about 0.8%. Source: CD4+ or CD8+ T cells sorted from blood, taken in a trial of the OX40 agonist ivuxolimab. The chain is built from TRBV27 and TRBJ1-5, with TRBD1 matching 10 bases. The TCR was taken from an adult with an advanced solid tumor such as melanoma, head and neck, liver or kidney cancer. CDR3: CASSFGTGVRQPQHF. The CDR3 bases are TGTGCCAGCAGTTTCGGGACAGGGGTTCGTCAGCCCCAGCATTTT.